This TCR beta chain stems from a study of CD8 T cells in Susac syndrome. Negative isolation yielded CD4+ and CD8+ T cells, and FACS enriched TEMRA cells. This clonotype was found once. Random-hexamer reverse transcription was applied to 0.5 to 1 ug RNA. Amplification of TCR beta CDR3 by immunoSEQ multiplex PCR spanned 54 Vbeta and 13 Jbeta. TCRdb re-called the immunoSEQ multiplex PCR reads through MiXCR, storing one row per CDR3 protein. There are 200,000 to 250,000 distinct CDR3 sequences in the sample; 85% to 95% occur only once, and 0.082% lies in the top ten. Trimming left V 6 bases short and J 3 bases short, with 12 bases between. CDR3 length equals 12 residues. Germline V gives CDR1 DFQATT, CDR2 SNEGSKA (reference sequence).

The sequence came from a human donor with multiple sclerosis. The V and J genes are TRBV20-1 and TRBJ2-7, with D possibly TRBD1 on 5 matching bases. Sequencing was done on a sample of CD4+ T cells from PBMCs. CDR3 sequence reads: CSASTAVYEQYF. The CDR3 DNA follows: TGCAGTGCCTCGACAGCAGTCTACGAGCAGTACTTC.